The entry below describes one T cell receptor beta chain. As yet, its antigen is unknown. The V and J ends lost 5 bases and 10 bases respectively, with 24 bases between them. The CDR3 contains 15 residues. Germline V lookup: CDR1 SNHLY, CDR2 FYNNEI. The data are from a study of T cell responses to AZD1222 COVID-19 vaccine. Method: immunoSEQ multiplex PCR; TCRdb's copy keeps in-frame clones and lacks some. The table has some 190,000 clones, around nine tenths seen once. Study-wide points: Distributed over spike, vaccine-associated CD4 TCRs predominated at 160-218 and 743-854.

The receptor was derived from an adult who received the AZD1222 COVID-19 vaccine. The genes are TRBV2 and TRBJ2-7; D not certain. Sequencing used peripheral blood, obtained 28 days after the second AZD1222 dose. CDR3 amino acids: CASSPDTPSLGAQYF. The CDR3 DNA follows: TGTGCCAGCAGTCCCGACACCCCCTCCCTAGGAGCACAGTACTTC.